Below are 32 T cell receptor beta chains sequenced from a single sample in a study of cytomegalovirus exposure and HLA in healthy donors (dated by TCRdb to the late 2010s). The library relied on the immunoSEQ multiplex PCR assay. A mixture of 60 forward primers for TCR Vbeta segments and 13 reverse primers for TCR Jbeta segments was used in the multiplex PCR. Sourced from immuneACCESS, this table was stored by TCRdb with only in-frame sequences that have V and J called. A share of the clones is absent; for the studies checked, an unresolved V gene accounts for under half, and the remainder has no known explanation. The table of this sample itemizes tens of thousands of clones. In total, the top ten clones hold about a fifth of the sample. Material for sequencing was PBMCs. All receptors come from a man in his 60s in good health and CMV-seropositive.

This chain connects TRBV5-1 to TRBJ2-5; 7 bases map to TRBD1. Germline values: CDR1 SGHRS, CDR2 YFSETQ. V was clipped by 4 bases and J by 2 bases; unmatched bases: 8. The CDR3 runs 15 residues. CDR3 loop: CASSLRDSRQETQYF. CDR3 DNA sequence: TGCGCCAGCAGCCTCCGGGACAGTAGGCAAGAGACCCAGTACTTC.

The V call is TRBV19, the J call TRBJ2-5, with TRBD2 as a possible D gene (6 bases). The ends were cut back, 5 bases at V and 7 bases at J, with 17 bases in the middle. CDR3 length equals 14 residues. From germline, CDR1 is LNHDA and CDR2 SQIVND (reference sequence). The CDR3 DNA is TGTGCCAGTAGTCTCTCCCCGGGGGTTGGGACCCAGTACTTC. Protein product: CASSLSPGVGTQYF.

V usage is TRBV30 and J usage is TRBJ2-3, with 7 nucleotides matching TRBD2. The CDR3 has 14 residues. Germline V gives CDR1 GTSNPN, CDR2 SVGIG (reference sequence). The V gene end was trimmed by 0 bases and the J gene end by 4 bases; junction bases not matched to a gene: 4. This chain's CDR3 is CAWSVGGLADTQYF. The DNA of the CDR3 is TGTGCCTGGAGTGTAGGAGGACTAGCAGATACGCAGTATTTT.

This chain connects TRBV7-2 to TRBJ2-1; 9 positions match TRBD1. Germline lookup yields CDR1 SGHTA and CDR2 FQGNSA. This CDR3 spans 16 amino acids. V lost 7 bases to trimming and J lost 11 bases; unmatched junction nucleotides: 18. CDR3 bases: TGTGCCAGCAAAACCCCCGGCGGGACAGGGACCGGAAAGCAGTTCTTC. The encoded protein is CASKTPGGTGTGKQFF.

The V gene is TRBV5-4, the J gene TRBJ2-1; weak D call: TRBD1 (5 bases). Trimming pared 4 bases from V and 5 bases from J, leaving 16 bases between. The CDR3 length is 15 residues. Looked up from germline, CDR1 is SGHNT and CDR2 is YYREEE (reference sequence). In DNA form, the CDR3 reads TGTGCCAGCAGCCCAGACAGAGGAGAAGACAATGAGCAGTTCTTC. This translates into CASSPDRGEDNEQFF.

The V and J genes are TRBV7-6 and TRBJ2-6, with 8 bases identical to TRBD1. Germline V CDR1 and CDR2: SGHVS, FNYEAQ. V dropped 4 bases and J dropped 4; count of bases not matched to a gene: 12. The CDR3 runs to 18 residues. The CDR3 DNA reads as TGTGCCAGCAGCTCCGTCGTGCAGGGGGCGGAAGGGGCCAACGTCCTGACTTTC. It codes for CASSSVVQGAEGANVLTF. The full variable domain, with the rest looked up from reference TRBV7-6 and TRBJ2-6, is GAGVSQSPRYKVTKRGQDVALRCDPISGHVSLYWYRQALGQGPEFLTYFNYEAQQDKSGLPNDRFSAERPEGSISTLTIQRTEQRDSAMYRCASSSVVQGAEGANVLTFGAGSRLTVL.

The V call is TRBV5-1, the J call TRBJ2-7; 7 nucleotides align to TRBD2. This CDR3 has 16 amino acids. V lost 0 bases to trimming and J lost 2 bases; unmatched junction nucleotides: 8. In germline, CDR1 is SGHRS, CDR2 YFSETQ. In DNA, the CDR3 is TGCGCCAGCAGCTTGGTTGGAGCGGGGAATACCTACGAGCAGTACTTC. Translated, it gives CASSLVGAGNTYEQYF.

The chain joins TRBV10-1 to TRBJ1-1; D perhaps matches TRBD1 (6 bases). The length of the CDR3 is 13 residues. Germline V lookup: CDR1 WNHNN, CDR2 SYGVQD (reference sequence). The V gene lost 6 bases and the J gene lost 1 base, with 9 bases spanning the gap. CDR3: CASSLTGNTEAFF. The CDR3 nucleotides are TGCGCCAGCAGCCTGACAGGGAACACTGAAGCTTTCTTT.

The chain links TRBV11-2 to TRBJ1-2; D not certain. V dropped 2 bases and J dropped 8 bases, with 15 bases sitting between them. The CDR3 contains 14 residues. The V gene's germline CDR1 is SGHAT and CDR2 FQNNGV. CDR3 protein: CASSLSLLSGGYTF. The CDR3 DNA sequence: TGTGCCAGCAGCTTAAGCCTGCTTTCAGGAGGCTACACCTTC.

This chain uses TRBV5-1 with TRBJ1-5; 7 nucleotides align to TRBD1. The CDR3 contains 13 residues. V lost 0 bases and J lost 7; bases outside the gene matches: 1. Per germline, CDR1 SGHRS and CDR2 YFSETQ. This chain's CDR3 is CASSLEGAQPQHF. CDR3 DNA sequence: TGCGCCAGCAGCTTGGAGGGGGCGCAGCCCCAGCATTTT.

The chain links TRBV29-1 to TRBJ1-4; possible D gene TRBD1, 6 bases. In germline, CDR1 is SQVTM, CDR2 ANQGSEA. The CDR3 runs to 13 residues. The V end lost 1 base, the J end lost 11 bases, and 14 bases lay between the germline ends. The CDR3 nucleotides are TGCAGCGTTGAAGTTCAACAGGGCTGGAAACTGTTTTTT. It codes for CSVEVQQGWKLFF.

The rearrangement uses TRBV7-9 and TRBJ1-1; the D is unclear. Germline V CDR1 and CDR2: SEHNR, FQNEAQ (reference sequence). V dropped 3 bases and J dropped 5 bases, with 10 bases sitting between them. The CDR3 is made up of 13 amino acids. The CDR3 region is CASSFQRETEAFF. The CDR3 DNA reads TGTGCCAGCAGCTTCCAGAGGGAGACTGAAGCTTTCTTT. Drawing the rest from reference TRBV7-9 and TRBJ1-1, the complete variable domain is DTGVSQNPRHKITKRGQNVTFRCDPISEHNRLYWYRQTLGQGPEFLTYFQNEAQLEKSRLLSDRFSAERPKGSFSTLEIQRTEQGDSAMYLCASSFQRETEAFFGQGTRLTVV.

V gene TRBV6-5 combines with J gene TRBJ2-2; possibly TRBD2 for D (6 bases). Germline V gives CDR1 MNHEY, CDR2 SVGAGI. CDR3 length: 15 amino acids. V lost 6 bases, J lost 1 base, and 12 bases lay in between. The DNA for the CDR3 is TGTGCCAGCAGCCAGAGGGGAGGGAACACCGGGGAGCTGTTTTTT. It specifies CASSQRGGNTGELFF.

CDR3 coding DNA: TGTGCCAGTAGCAGGGGTCTTGGTGGCTACACCTTC. This gives the protein CASSRGLGGYTF. The gene calls are TRBV25-1 and TRBJ1-2; D perhaps matches TRBD1 (6 bases). CDR3 length: 12 amino acids. The V gene lost 9 bases and the J gene lost 7 bases, with 15 bases spanning the gap. CDR1 is MGHDK, CDR2 SYGVNS, per germline.

V and J are TRBV30 and TRBJ2-2; 7 bases line up with TRBD1. V dropped 1 base and J dropped 6; count of bases not matched to a gene: 11. Germline V gene lookup returns CDR1 GTSNPN and CDR2 SVGIG (reference sequence). This CDR3 spans 16 amino acids. This chain's CDR3 is CAWSGSGGSRAGELFF. The DNA for the CDR3 is TGTGCCTGGAGTGGGTCAGGGGGTTCTAGGGCCGGGGAGCTGTTTTTT.

The genes are TRBV5-1 and TRBJ2-5; TRBD2 agrees at 7 bases. Germline V lookup: CDR1 SGHRS, CDR2 YFSETQ. CDR3 length: 14 amino acids. V gave up 3 bases and J gave up 5 bases; unmatched junction bases: 7. In DNA, the CDR3 is TGCGCCAGCAGCTCCCCACTAGCGCTGGAGACCCAGTACTTC. Its protein is CASSSPLALETQYF.

The chain links TRBV10-3 to TRBJ2-7; the match to TRBD1 covers 8 bases. The V gene end was trimmed by 0 bases and the J gene end by 1 base; junction bases not matched to a gene: 8. This CDR3 is built from 17 residues. CDR1 and CDR2 (germline): ENHRY, SYGVKD. The CDR3 sequence is CAISESKGRGLSYEQYF. CDR3 DNA: TGTGCCATCAGTGAGTCGAAGGGCAGGGGGCTTTCCTACGAGCAGTACTTC.

This sequence joins TRBV4-2 and TRBJ1-4; a weak D match, TRBD1 (5 bases). V lost 1 base to trimming and J lost 6 bases, with 9 bases between them. The germline V gene has CDR1 LGHNA and CDR2 YNFKEQ. CDR3 length: 14 residues. The CDR3 is CASSQGSRDEKLFF. CDR3 DNA: TGTGCCAGCAGCCAAGGTTCCAGGGATGAAAAACTGTTTTTT.

Here the CDR3 reads CASSWGSGDTEAFF. The CDR3 coding sequence is TGTGCCAGCAGCTGGGGCTCAGGGGACACTGAAGCTTTCTTT. The gene calls are TRBV2 and TRBJ1-1; D might be TRBD1 (6 bases). Germline CDR1 and CDR2: SNHLY and FYNNEI. V lost 6 bases, J lost 3 bases, and 14 bases lay in between. There are 14 residues in the CDR3. Variable domain in full (rest from reference TRBV2 and TRBJ1-1): EPEVTQTPSHQVTQMGQEVILRCVPISNHLYFYWYRQILGQKVEFLVSFYNNEISEKSEIFDDQFSVERPDGSNFTLKIRSTKLEDSAMYFCASSWGSGDTEAFFGQGTRLTVV.

This chain joins TRBV6-4 and TRBJ2-1; D might be TRBD1 (6 bases). Trimming left V 6 bases short and J 0 bases short, with 6 bases between. The CDR3 totals 13 residues. Germline values: CDR1 MRHNA, CDR2 SNTAGT. DNA of the CDR3: TGTGCCAGCAGGACAGGCTCCTACAATGAGCAGTTCTTC. This encodes CASRTGSYNEQFF.

The chain employs TRBV7-9 and TRBJ2-2, with 8 bases matching TRBD2. Trimming removed 5 bases from V and 4 bases from J; junction bases left unmatched: 12. Germline V CDR1 and CDR2: SEHNR, FQNEAQ (reference sequence). The CDR3 spans 17 residues. CDR3 amino acids: CASSPAGGLGATGELFF. The DNA for the CDR3 is TGTGCCAGCAGCCCTGCGGGGGGACTTGGGGCCACCGGGGAGCTGTTTTTT.

The chain couples TRBV4-1 to TRBJ2-1; tentative D call: TRBD1 (5 bases). V lost 4 bases, J lost 2 bases, and 15 bases lay in between. The germline CDR1 and CDR2 sequences are MGHRA and YSYEKL. This CDR3 comprises 16 residues. Here the CDR3 DNA reads TGCGCCAGCAGCCGCTTGGACATTATCGCCTACAATGAGCAGTTCTTC. As protein: CASSRLDIIAYNEQFF.

DNA of the CDR3: TGTGCCACCTTACTCCAGGTTAACACTGAAGCTTTCTTT. Its protein product is CATLLQVNTEAFF. The rearrangement uses TRBV18 and TRBJ1-1, with D hard to call. The V gene lost 10 bases and the J gene lost 2 bases, with 14 bases spanning the gap. This CDR3 spans 13 amino acids. CDR1 is KGHSH and CDR2 is LQKENI in the germline V gene.

The V gene is TRBV5-5, the J gene TRBJ2-7, with 11 bases fitting TRBD2. The CDR3 totals 15 residues. The V segment lost 0 bases and the J segment 7 bases; nucleotides outside the gene matches: 6. Germline V gives CDR1 SGHKS, CDR2 YYEKEE (reference sequence). CDR3 protein: CASSLVVAGGGEQYF. CDR3 nucleotide sequence: TGTGCCAGCAGCTTGGTGGTAGCGGGAGGGGGTGAGCAGTACTTC.

CDR3 nucleotides: TGTGCCAGCAGCCCACAGGGGAGCAGCAATCAGCCCCAGCATTTT. It specifies CASSPQGSSNQPQHF. The chain has TRBV7-2 and TRBJ1-5, with TRBD1 identical over 7 bases. The CDR3 consists of 15 residues. The germline V gene encodes CDR1 SGHTA and CDR2 FQGNSA. J gave up 1 base and V 5 bases, and 5 bases lay outside the gene matches.

This sequence joins TRBV14 and TRBJ2-5, with 13 bases fitting TRBD2. The length of the CDR3 is 16 residues. Per germline, CDR1 SGHDN and CDR2 FVKESK. V was pared by 4 bases and J by 5 bases, with 7 bases of the junction left unmatched. The CDR3 bases are TGTGCCAGCAGCCTACGGACTAGCGGGAGTTGGGAGACCCAGTACTTC. Protein: CASSLRTSGSWETQYF. The variable domain in full, with the rest retrieved from reference TRBV14 and TRBJ2-5, is EAGVTQFPSHSVIEKGQTVTLRCDPISGHDNLYWYRRVMGKEIKFLLHFVKESKQDESGMPNNRFLAERTGGTYSTLKVQPAELEDSGVYFCASSLRTSGSWETQYFGPGTRLLVL.

As regards this clone: The junction and the germline gene differ at one end; a read error may be behind it. The V gene is TRBV18, the J gene TRBJ2-3; 8 bases agree with TRBD1. This CDR3 is built from 13 residues. The germline V gene has CDR1 KGHSH and CDR2 LQKENI. CDR3 DNA sequence: TGTGCCAGCTCGAACAGGGGGGATGATAAGCAGTATTTT. This translates into CASSNRGDDKQYF.

The rearrangement links TRBV29-1 to TRBJ1-1; TRBD1 is a possible D gene (6 bases). Trimming removed 3 bases at V and 0 bases at J, with 17 bases between. The CDR3 is made up of 16 amino acids. The germline V gene has CDR1 SQVTM and CDR2 ANQGSEA. The CDR3 is CSVEGTGRGLNTEAFF. CDR3 in DNA: TGCAGCGTTGAGGGTACGGGGAGGGGGTTGAACACTGAAGCTTTCTTT.

The chain combines TRBV25-1 with TRBJ1-1; D is unresolved. This CDR3 region has 14 residues. Trimming removed 4 bases at V and 0 bases at J, with 9 bases between. CDR1 and CDR2 from the germline V gene are MGHDK and SYGVNS. CDR3 coding DNA: TGTGCCAGCAGTGGTTTTTGGCTGAACACTGAAGCTTTCTTT. This translates into CASSGFWLNTEAFF.

The J gene is TRBJ2-5, the V gene TRBV18; 10 nucleotides match TRBD1. From germline, CDR1 is KGHSH and CDR2 LQKENI. V lost 4 bases to trimming and J lost 4 bases; unmatched junction nucleotides: 6. The CDR3 is made up of 15 amino acids. The CDR3 protein is CASSQGQGEGETQYF. As DNA, the CDR3 is TGTGCCAGCTCACAAGGACAGGGGGAAGGAGAGACCCAGTACTTC.

The chain employs TRBV2 and TRBJ1-5; a possible D gene is TRBD1 (5 bases). CDR3 length equals 16 residues. V lost 5 bases, J lost 1 base, and 15 bases lay in between. Per the germline V gene, CDR1 is SNHLY and CDR2 is FYNNEI. This CDR3 reads CASSNRRQGSNQPQHF. CDR3 in DNA: TGTGCCAGCAGTAACAGGCGCCAGGGAAGCAATCAGCCCCAGCATTTT.

The V gene is TRBV4-1, the J gene TRBJ2-3; D not resolved. Trimming left V 0 bases short and J 1 base short, with 17 bases between. The CDR3 sequence is 18 residues long. From germline, CDR1 is MGHRA and CDR2 YSYEKL. CDR3 sequence reads: CASSQDKPRLGRTDTQYF. The DNA of the CDR3 is TGCGCCAGCAGCCAAGATAAGCCCAGGCTGGGCCGCACAGATACGCAGTATTTT.